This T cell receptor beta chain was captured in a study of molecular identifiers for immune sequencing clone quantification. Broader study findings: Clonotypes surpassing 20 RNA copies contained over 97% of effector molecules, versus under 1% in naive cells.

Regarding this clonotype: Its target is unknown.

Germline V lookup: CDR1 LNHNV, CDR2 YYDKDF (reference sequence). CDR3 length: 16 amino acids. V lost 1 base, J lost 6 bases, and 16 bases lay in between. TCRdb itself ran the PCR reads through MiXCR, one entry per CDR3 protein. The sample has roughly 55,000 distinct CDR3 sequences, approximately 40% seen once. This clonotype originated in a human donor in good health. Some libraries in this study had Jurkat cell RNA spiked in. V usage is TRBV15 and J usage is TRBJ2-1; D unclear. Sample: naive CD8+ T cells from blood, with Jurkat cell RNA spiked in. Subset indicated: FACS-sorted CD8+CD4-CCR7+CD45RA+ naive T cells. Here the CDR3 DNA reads TGTGCCACCAGCAGAGTAGGATACGGAGCACGCAATGAGCAGTTCTTC. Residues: CATSRVGYGARNEQFF. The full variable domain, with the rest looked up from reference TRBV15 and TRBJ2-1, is DAMVIQNPRYQVTQFGKPVTLSCSQTLNHNVMYWYQQKSSQAPKLLFHYYDKDFNNEADTPDNFQSRRPNTSFCFLDIRSPGLGDTAMYLCATSRVGYGARNEQFFGPGTRLTVL.